What follows are 18 T cell receptor beta chains derived from one specimen sequenced in a study of cytomegalovirus exposure and HLA in healthy donors. Researchers ran the PCR with 60 Vbeta and 13 Jbeta primers. The protocol was immunoSEQ multiplex PCR, while the TCRdb copy is restricted to in-frame clones and leaves out a portion. The listing records some 130,000 clones. The sample was PBMCs. The receptor source for this set is a man aged 18 to 29 in good health and CMV-seronegative.

The chain joins TRBV9 to TRBJ2-3; D may be TRBD2 (7 bases). The V end was cut by 2 bases, the J end by 3 bases, with 25 bases between. CDR1 is SGDLS, CDR2 YYNGEE, per germline. The CDR3 sequence is 19 residues long. The CDR3 coding sequence is TGTGCCAGCAGCGTGCCCACAATGGTGAGGGGGGGAGGTACAGATACGCAGTATTTT. The encoded protein is CASSVPTMVRGGGTDTQYF.

The chain is built from TRBV7-3 and TRBJ2-3, with D hard to call. The CDR3 extends over 15 amino acids. Trimming removed 1 base at V and 0 bases at J, with 8 bases between. CDR1 is SGHTA, CDR2 FQGTGA, per germline. CDR3 bases: TGTGCCAGCAGCTTAAACATCGCTAGCACAGATACGCAGTATTTT. Its translation: CASSLNIASTDTQYF.

The chain joins TRBV10-3 to TRBJ1-5; possibly TRBD1 for D (5 bases). The V and J ends lost 10 bases and 7 bases respectively, with 14 bases between them. Germline values: CDR1 ENHRY, CDR2 SYGVKD. The CDR3 sequence is 12 residues long. CDR3: CASRVEGQPQHF. For the CDR3, the DNA is TGTGCCAGCAGGGTCGAGGGCCAGCCCCAGCATTTT.

The V and J genes are TRBV9 and TRBJ2-7; D remains ambiguous. Germline V gives CDR1 SGDLS, CDR2 YYNGEE. V gave up 4 bases and J gave up 2 bases, with 10 bases separating them. The CDR3 runs 13 residues. Written as DNA, the CDR3 is TGTGCCAGCAGCCCTCCGAGTACCTACGAGCAGTACTTC. Its translation is CASSPPSTYEQYF. The full variable domain, rest sourced from reference TRBV9 and TRBJ2-7, is DSGVTQTPKHLITATGQRVTLRCSPRSGDLSVYWYQQSLDQGLQFLIQYYNGEERAKGNILERFSAQQFPDLHSELNLSSLELGDSALYFCASSPPSTYEQYFGPGTRLTVT.

This chain links TRBV5-1 with TRBJ1-1; 10 nucleotides align to TRBD1. Germline V CDR1 and CDR2: SGHRS, YFSETQ. V gave up 0 bases and J gave up 7 bases; unmatched junction bases: 6. The CDR3 consists of 15 residues. CDR3 in DNA: TGCGCCAGCAGCTTGGGCGGGACAGGGGCCGATGAAGCTTTCTTT. Protein sequence: CASSLGGTGADEAFF.

The chain employs TRBV27 and TRBJ1-2; 11 bases are shared with TRBD1. Losses at the gene ends were 8 bases for V and 10 bases for J; bases not matched to a gene: 15. The CDR3 extends over 15 amino acids. Germline V lookup: CDR1 MNHEY, CDR2 SMNVEV (reference sequence). The CDR3 region has the DNA TGTGCCAGCCGATCATCCGGGACAGGGGGGCAAGCCTACACCTTC. Translating gives CASRSSGTGGQAYTF.

The chain carries TRBV28 and TRBJ1-5; D is unresolved. This CDR3 spans 16 amino acids. Germline V CDR1 and CDR2: MDHEN, SYDVKM. Trimming removed 8 bases from V and 7 bases from J, with 24 bases in between. This CDR3 reads CASGQMGGIMGQPQHF. CDR3 DNA: TGTGCCAGCGGCCAAATGGGCGGGATAATGGGCCAGCCCCAGCATTTT.

The chain employs TRBV28 and TRBJ2-1, with 13 bases aligning to TRBD2. Trimming cost V 4 bases and J 6 bases; bases outside gene matches: 6. The CDR3 runs 16 residues. Germline loops: CDR1 MDHEN, CDR2 SYDVKM. The DNA for the CDR3 is TGTGCCAGCAGTTCTTACGGGACTAGCGGGATCAATGAGCAGTTCTTC. Translation gives CASSSYGTSGINEQFF. Together with reference TRBV28 and TRBJ2-1, the CDR3 gives the full variable domain: DVKVTQSSRYLVKRTGEKVFLECVQDMDHENMFWYRQDPGLGLRLIYFSYDVKMKEKGDIPEGYSVSREKKERFSLILESASTNQTSMYLCASSSYGTSGINEQFFGPGTRLTVL.

The genes are TRBV5-1 and TRBJ1-4; D gene unclear. Germline lookup yields CDR1 SGHRS and CDR2 YFSETQ. The CDR3 length is 15 residues. The V end lost 2 bases, the J end lost 0 bases, and 8 bases lay between the germline ends. The CDR3 bases are TGCGCCAGCAGCTTAAACAGTACAACTAATGAAAAACTGTTTTTT. It is translated as CASSLNSTTNEKLFF.

The chain employs TRBV7-3 and TRBJ2-2; no reliable D call. This CDR3 is 17 amino acids long. Germline CDR1 is SGHTA and CDR2 is FQGTGA. Trimming shortened V by 5 bases and J by 3 bases, and 19 bases separated the two germline ends. The CDR3 spells CASSRTFPGSDTGELFF. The CDR3, as DNA: TGTGCCAGCAGCCGTACGTTCCCGGGTTCGGACACCGGGGAGCTGTTTTTT.

The chain couples TRBV9 to TRBJ1-4; the match to TRBD1 covers 8 bases. Germline V gene lookup returns CDR1 SGDLS and CDR2 YYNGEE. Losses at the gene ends were 2 bases for V and 12 bases for J; bases not matched to a gene: 12. The CDR3 sequence is 15 residues long. CDR3 residues: CASSVSGTGGLELFF. CDR3 sequence (DNA): TGTGCCAGCAGCGTTTCCGGGACAGGAGGTTTGGAACTGTTTTTT.

The chain uses TRBV29-1 and TRBJ2-2; perhaps TRBD2 as D (6 bases). CDR3 size: 14 residues. Germline loops: CDR1 SQVTM, CDR2 ANQGSEA. V lost 1 base, J lost 8 bases, and 14 bases lay in between. DNA of the CDR3: TGCAGCGTTGAAGGGGGTTTCGGGAGAGGGGAGCTGTTTTTT. It is translated as CSVEGGFGRGELFF.

CDR3 sequence reads: CASSGRGLAGPIVHYEQYF. The DNA for the CDR3 is TGTGCCAGCAGTGGAAGAGGACTAGCGGGACCCATCGTCCACTACGAGCAGTACTTC. This sequence joins TRBV2 and TRBJ2-5, with 12 bases lining up with TRBD2. The J call may be wrong; the DNA end is better matched by TRBJ2-7. The length of the CDR3 is 19 residues. Germline lookup yields CDR1 SNHLY and CDR2 FYNNEI.

This chain connects TRBV5-1 to TRBJ2-3; possibly TRBD2 for D (6 bases). The CDR3 has 15 amino acids. V gave up 4 bases and J gave up 6 bases, with 18 bases separating them. Germline CDR1 and CDR2: SGHRS and YFSETQ. Here the CDR3 DNA reads TGCGCCAGCAGCGGGACTCCTAATGGGGGGGATACGCAGTATTTT. Translation gives CASSGTPNGGDTQYF.

The V call is TRBV27, the J call TRBJ2-7; 7 nucleotides match TRBD2. J gave up 5 bases and V 5 bases, and 9 bases lay outside the gene matches. The CDR3 consists of 14 residues. Germline-derived CDR1 and CDR2 are MNHEY and SMNVEV (reference sequence). The CDR3 DNA is TGTGCCAGCAGTCCTACGGGGAGGGCTCACGAGCAGTACTTC. This gives the protein CASSPTGRAHEQYF.

V and J are TRBV28 and TRBJ1-1; no reliable D call. The CDR3 runs 13 residues. V was cut by 8 bases and J by 1 base, with 11 bases left in between. Germline V gene data show CDR1 as MDHEN and CDR2 as SYDVKM. CDR3 nucleotides: TGTGCCAGCGATAGTGGTGGGAACACTGAAGCTTTCTTT. Translation gives CASDSGGNTEAFF. Full variable domain (remainder filled in from reference TRBV28 and TRBJ1-1): DVKVTQSSRYLVKRTGEKVFLECVQDMDHENMFWYRQDPGLGLRLIYFSYDVKMKEKGDIPEGYSVSREKKERFSLILESASTNQTSMYLCASDSGGNTEAFFGQGTRLTVV.

The chain couples TRBV4-3 to TRBJ2-5; TRBD2 aligns across 9 bases. The length of the CDR3 is 17 residues. Germline values: CDR1 LGHNA, CDR2 YSLEER. V shed 0 bases and J 5 bases; nucleotides not matched to a gene: 10. CDR3: CASSQDFSSGVGETQYF. CDR3 DNA sequence: TGCGCCAGCAGCCAAGATTTTTCTAGCGGGGTAGGGGAGACCCAGTACTTC.

V and J are TRBV5-4 and TRBJ1-1; TRBD1 is a possible D gene (5 bases). Germline assignment: CDR1 SGHNT and CDR2 YYREEE (reference sequence). The CDR3 is 15 residues long. Trimming took 1 base from V and 4 from J, leaving 14 bases between them. CDR3 nucleotides: TGTGCCAGCAGCTTGTTGGGCAGGGCCATCACTGAAGCTTTCTTT. Translated, it gives CASSLLGRAITEAFF.